Presented here are 4 T cell receptor beta chains from one specimen sequenced in a study of cytomegalovirus exposure and HLA in healthy donors. Profiled with immunoSEQ multiplex PCR; TCRdb holds only in-frame clones, not every one. This table has about 170,000 clones, about 96% appearing once. The sequenced sample consisted of PBMCs. These receptors were taken from a young woman in good health and CMV-seronegative.

V gene TRBV4-1 combines with J gene TRBJ2-4, with TRBD1 matching over 9 bases. Germline CDR1 is MGHRA and CDR2 is YSYEKL. J lost 1 base, V lost 1 base, and 14 bases had no gene match. There are 20 residues in the CDR3. For the CDR3, the DNA is TGCGCCAGCAGCCAAGCAGCTCCGGGACAGGGAGACGTTGCCAAAAACATTCAGTACTTC. Translating gives CASSQAAPGQGDVAKNIQYF.

This clone was detected a few times. DNA of the CDR3: TGTGCCAGCAGCTTCGCGGGGTATAGCAATCAGCCCCAGCATTTT. Translated: CASSFAGYSNQPQHF. V and J are TRBV5-6 and TRBJ1-5; D gene uncertain. This CDR3 spans 15 amino acids. CDR1 is SGHDT, CDR2 YYEEEE, per germline. Trimming left V 2 bases short and J 0 bases short, with 9 bases between.

This chain uses TRBV6-1 with TRBJ2-7; tentatively, D is TRBD1 (6 bases). The length of the CDR3 is 14 residues. Germline assignment: CDR1 MNHNS and CDR2 SASEGT. The V end was cut by 4 bases, the J end by 6 bases, with 16 bases between. Written as DNA, the CDR3 is TGTGCCAGCAGTGCGGGAACAGGGAAAGGCGAGCAGTACTTC. This translates into CASSAGTGKGEQYF.

This CDR3 is CASSLVESPYGYTF. The CDR3 DNA reads TGTGCCAGCAGCCTCGTTGAGAGCCCATATGGCTACACCTTC. This chain joins TRBV5-4 and TRBJ1-2; D unresolved. V gave up 4 bases and J gave up 5 bases, with 15 bases separating them. CDR3 length: 14 amino acids. From germline, CDR1 is SGHNT and CDR2 YYREEE (reference sequence).